This T cell receptor (beta chain) was found in a study of T cells in Graves' hyperthyroidism and ophthalmopathy. In the ophthalmopathy cohort, Clinical Activity Score was at least 3, NOSPECS grade at least 4, and duration under 3 months. Criteria for exclusion of patients were uncontrolled infection, other autoimmune disease, pregnancy or lactation. The V gene lost 3 bases and the J gene lost 6 bases, with 15 bases spanning the gap. The length of the CDR3 is 15 residues. Germline V gives CDR1 MNHNS, CDR2 SASEGT. TCR beta CDR3 regions were amplified from RNA. Using the HTBI primer set, a first-round RT-PCR was run on the TCR CDR3. TCRdb used MiXCR to reprocess the multiplex PCR reads, holding one entry per CDR3 protein. The table lists approximately 690,000 distinct CDR3 sequences, roughly 15% of them singletons, with about 12% in the top ten. General study findings and limits: A model of 13 V-J pairs discriminated ophthalmopathy from stable hyperthyroidism. The majority of expanded thyroid clonotypes above 0.001 also appeared in blood.

This clonotype was observed many times. What it recognizes is unknown. The source is a woman aged 45 to 65 with Graves' ophthalmopathy. Specimen: blood. V is TRBV6-1 and J is TRBJ1-5, with D maybe TRBD1 (6 bases). The CDR3 loop is CASSDRGARSQPQHF. As DNA, the CDR3 is TGTGCCAGCAGTGATCGGGGGGCGCGAAGTCAGCCCCAGCATTTT.